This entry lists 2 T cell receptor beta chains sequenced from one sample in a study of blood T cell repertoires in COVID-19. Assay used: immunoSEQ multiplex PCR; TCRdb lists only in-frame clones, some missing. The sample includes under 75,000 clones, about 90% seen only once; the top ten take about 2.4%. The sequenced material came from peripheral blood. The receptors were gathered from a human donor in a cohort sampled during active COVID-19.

The CDR3 region has the DNA TGTGCCAGCAGATGGGGACAGGCCTCGAACACCGGGGAGCTGTTTTTT. Translated, it gives CASRWGQASNTGELFF. J is TRBJ2-2 and V is TRBV7-9; 8 bases line up with TRBD1. The CDR3 consists of 16 residues. CDR1 and CDR2 from the germline V gene are SEHNR and FQNEAQ (reference sequence). V lost 6 bases and J lost 0; bases outside the gene matches: 6.

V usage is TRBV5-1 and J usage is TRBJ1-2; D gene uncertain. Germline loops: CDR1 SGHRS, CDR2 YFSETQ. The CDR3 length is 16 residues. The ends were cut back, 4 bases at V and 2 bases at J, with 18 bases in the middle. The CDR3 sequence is CASSPGTGRGNYGYTF. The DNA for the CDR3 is TGCGCCAGCAGCCCAGGTACGGGCCGCGGGAACTATGGCTACACCTTC.